This T cell receptor beta chain was found in a study of cytomegalovirus exposure and HLA in healthy donors. Study at large: Genotyping of more than 300 donors showed that about 79% belonged to the Caucasian-associated ancestry cluster.

Study-level findings and limits: As immune exposure information, only CMV serostatus was available. Segments of the TCR beta V type were, in most cases, productive about 87% or about 30% of the time in an earlier analysis.

PCR used 60 Vbeta primers and 13 Jbeta primers. The assay was immunoSEQ multiplex PCR, and TCRdb's table has in-frame clones only and misses some. The sample has some 120,000 clones; 80% are singletons. The V gene's germline CDR1 is SQVTM and CDR2 ANQGSEA. This CDR3 comprises 13 residues. Trimming pared 6 bases from V and 6 bases from J, leaving 15 bases between. This clone has a handful of counts. The antigen remains undetermined. Source material: PBMCs. This sequence originates from a man in his forties in good health and CMV-seronegative. The chain uses TRBV29-1 and TRBJ2-1; a weak D match, TRBD1 (5 bases). The CDR3 sequence: CSVIWTKGNEQFF. CDR3 DNA sequence: TGCAGCGTCATATGGACAAAGGGCAATGAGCAGTTCTTC.